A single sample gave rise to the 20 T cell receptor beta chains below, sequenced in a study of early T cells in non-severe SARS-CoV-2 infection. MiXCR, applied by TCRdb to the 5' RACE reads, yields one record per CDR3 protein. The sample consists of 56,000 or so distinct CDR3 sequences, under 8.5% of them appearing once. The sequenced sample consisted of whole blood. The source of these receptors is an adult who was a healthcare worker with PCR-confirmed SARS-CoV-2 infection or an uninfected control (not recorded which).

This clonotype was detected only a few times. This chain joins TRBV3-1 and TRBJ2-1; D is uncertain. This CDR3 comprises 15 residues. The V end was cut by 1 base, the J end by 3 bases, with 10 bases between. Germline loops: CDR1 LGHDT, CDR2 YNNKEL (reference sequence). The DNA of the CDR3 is TGTGCCAGCAGCCAAGTTCGACTCCGCTACAATGAGCAGTTCTTC. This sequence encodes CASSQVRLRYNEQFF.

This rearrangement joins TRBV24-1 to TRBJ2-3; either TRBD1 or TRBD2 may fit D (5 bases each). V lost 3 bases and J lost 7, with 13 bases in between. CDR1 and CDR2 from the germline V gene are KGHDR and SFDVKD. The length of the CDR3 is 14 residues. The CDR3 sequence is CATSDPGRGYTQYF. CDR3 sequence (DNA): TGTGCCACCAGTGATCCGGGGCGAGGGTATACGCAGTATTTT.

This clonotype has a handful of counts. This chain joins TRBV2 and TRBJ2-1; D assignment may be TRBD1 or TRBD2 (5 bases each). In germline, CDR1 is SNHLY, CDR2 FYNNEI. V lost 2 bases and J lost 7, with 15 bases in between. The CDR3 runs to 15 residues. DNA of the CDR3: TGTGCCAGCAGTGAATCGGGGCAGGGTGGAAATGAGCAGTTCTTC. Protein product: CASSESGQGGNEQFF. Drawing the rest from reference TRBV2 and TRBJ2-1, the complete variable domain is EPEVTQTPSHQVTQMGQEVILRCVPISNHLYFYWYRQILGQKVEFLVSFYNNEISEKSEIFDDQFSVERPDGSNFTLKIRSTKLEDSAMYFCASSESGQGGNEQFFGPGTRLTVL.

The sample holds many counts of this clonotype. The CDR3 nucleotides read TGTGCCAGCAACTTGACGGGGCAGGCCAATCAGCCCCAGCATTTT. Translated, it gives CASNLTGQANQPQHF. This chain connects TRBV7-6 to TRBJ1-5, with a possible D match to TRBD1 (5 bases). The CDR3 is 15 amino acids. Germline CDR1 is SGHVS and CDR2 is FNYEAQ. With 7 bases removed from V and 3 bases from J, the gap between germline ends came to 16 bases.

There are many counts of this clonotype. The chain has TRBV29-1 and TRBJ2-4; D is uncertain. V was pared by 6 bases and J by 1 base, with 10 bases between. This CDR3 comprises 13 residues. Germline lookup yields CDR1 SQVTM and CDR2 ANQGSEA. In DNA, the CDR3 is TGCAGCGTGCCCGGACGGGCCAAAAACATTCAGTACTTC. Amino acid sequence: CSVPGRAKNIQYF.

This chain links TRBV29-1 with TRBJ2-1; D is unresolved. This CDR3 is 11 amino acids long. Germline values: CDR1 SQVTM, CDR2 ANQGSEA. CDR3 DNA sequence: TGCAGATCGGATCGGGCCAATGAGCAGTTCTTC. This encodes CRSDRANEQFF.

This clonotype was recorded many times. The CDR3 nucleotides read TGTGCCAGCATCGTGGCGGGAGAGCCAGATACGCAGTATTTT. Translation gives CASIVAGEPDTQYF. V is TRBV2 and J is TRBJ2-3; 7 bases match TRBD2. Germline V gene sequence: CDR1 SNHLY, CDR2 FYNNEI. V was clipped by 7 bases and J by 4 bases; unmatched bases: 8. This CDR3 contains 14 residues.

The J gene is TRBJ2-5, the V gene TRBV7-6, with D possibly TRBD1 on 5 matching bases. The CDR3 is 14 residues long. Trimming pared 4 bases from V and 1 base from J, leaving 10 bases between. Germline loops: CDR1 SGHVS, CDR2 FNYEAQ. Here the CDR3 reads CASSSWTPQETQYF. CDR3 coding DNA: TGTGCCAGCAGCTCGTGGACACCCCAAGAGACCCAGTACTTC.

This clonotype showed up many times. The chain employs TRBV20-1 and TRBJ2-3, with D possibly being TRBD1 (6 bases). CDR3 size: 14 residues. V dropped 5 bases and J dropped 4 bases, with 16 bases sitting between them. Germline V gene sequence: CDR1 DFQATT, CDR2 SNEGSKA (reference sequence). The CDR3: CSAHREGRADTQYF. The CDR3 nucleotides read TGCAGTGCTCACAGGGAAGGAAGGGCAGATACGCAGTATTTT.

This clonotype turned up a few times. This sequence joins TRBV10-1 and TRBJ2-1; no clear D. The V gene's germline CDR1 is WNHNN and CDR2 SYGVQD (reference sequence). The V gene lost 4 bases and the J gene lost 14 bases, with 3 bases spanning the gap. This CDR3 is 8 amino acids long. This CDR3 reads CASSVKFF. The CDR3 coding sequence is TGCGCCAGCAGTGTGAAGTTCTTC.

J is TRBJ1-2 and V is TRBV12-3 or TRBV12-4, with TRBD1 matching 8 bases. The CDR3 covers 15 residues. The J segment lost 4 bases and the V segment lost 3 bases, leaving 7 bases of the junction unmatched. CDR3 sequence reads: CASSLAGGFGYGYTF. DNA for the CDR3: TGTGCCAGCAGTTTGGCAGGGGGCTTCGGCTATGGCTACACCTTC.

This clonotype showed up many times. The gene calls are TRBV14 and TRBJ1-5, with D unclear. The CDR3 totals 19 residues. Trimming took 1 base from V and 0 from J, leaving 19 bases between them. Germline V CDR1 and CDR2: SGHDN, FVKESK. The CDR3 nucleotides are TGTGCCAGCAGCCAAGTGGTAAGGCGGCCGAATTATAGCAATCAGCCCCAGCATTTT. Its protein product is CASSQVVRRPNYSNQPQHF.

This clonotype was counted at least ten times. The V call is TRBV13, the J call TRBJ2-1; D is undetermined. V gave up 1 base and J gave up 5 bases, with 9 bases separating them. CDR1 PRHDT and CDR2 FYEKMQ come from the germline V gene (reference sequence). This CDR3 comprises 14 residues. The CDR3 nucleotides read TGTGCCAGCAGCTTAGTGGTAGGGAACAATGAGCAGTTCTTC. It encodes CASSLVVGNNEQFF.

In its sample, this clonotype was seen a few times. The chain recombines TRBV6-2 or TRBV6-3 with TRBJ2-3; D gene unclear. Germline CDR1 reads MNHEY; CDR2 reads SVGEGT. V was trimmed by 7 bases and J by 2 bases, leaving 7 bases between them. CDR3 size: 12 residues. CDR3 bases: TGTGCCAGCAAGGCTGACACAGATACGCAGTATTTT. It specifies CASKADTDTQYF.

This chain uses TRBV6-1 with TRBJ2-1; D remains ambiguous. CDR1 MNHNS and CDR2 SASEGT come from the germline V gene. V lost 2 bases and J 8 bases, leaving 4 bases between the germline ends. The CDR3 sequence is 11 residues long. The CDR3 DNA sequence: TGTGCCAGCAGTGAACTTGATGAGCAGTTCTTC. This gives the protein CASSELDEQFF.

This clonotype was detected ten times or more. The CDR3 protein is CASSPDRLRNQPQHF. CDR3 nucleotide sequence: TGTGCCAGCAGCCCCGACAGACTACGCAATCAGCCCCAGCATTTT. The J gene is TRBJ1-5, the V gene TRBV7-8; maybe TRBD1 (5 bases). The CDR3 runs to 15 residues. The V and J ends lost 5 bases and 2 bases respectively, with 13 bases between them. Germline CDR1 is SGHVS and CDR2 is FQNEAQ.

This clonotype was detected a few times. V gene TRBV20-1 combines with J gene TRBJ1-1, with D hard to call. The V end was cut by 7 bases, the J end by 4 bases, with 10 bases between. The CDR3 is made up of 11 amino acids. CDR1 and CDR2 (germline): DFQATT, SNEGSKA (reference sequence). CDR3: CSVGMGTEAFF. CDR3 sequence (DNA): TGCAGTGTAGGGATGGGCACTGAAGCTTTCTTT.

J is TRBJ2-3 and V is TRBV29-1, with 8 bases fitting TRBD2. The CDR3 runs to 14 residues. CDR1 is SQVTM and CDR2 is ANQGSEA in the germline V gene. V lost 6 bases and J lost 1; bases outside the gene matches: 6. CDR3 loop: CSVRGGAGTDTQYF. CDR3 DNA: TGCAGCGTACGGGGGGGAGCGGGCACAGATACGCAGTATTTT.

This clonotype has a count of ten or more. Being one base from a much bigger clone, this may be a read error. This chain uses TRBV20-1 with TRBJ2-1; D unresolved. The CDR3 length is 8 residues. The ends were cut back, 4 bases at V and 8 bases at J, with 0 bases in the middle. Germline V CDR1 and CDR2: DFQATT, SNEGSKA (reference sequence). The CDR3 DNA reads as TGCAGTGCTAATGAGCAGTTCTTC. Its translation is CSANEQFF.

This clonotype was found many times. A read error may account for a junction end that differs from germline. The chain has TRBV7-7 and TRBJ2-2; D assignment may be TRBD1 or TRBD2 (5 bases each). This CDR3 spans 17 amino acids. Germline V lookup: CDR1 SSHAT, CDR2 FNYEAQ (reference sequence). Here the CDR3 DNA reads TGTGCTAGCAGCCCTTGGGGGAAGGGTTCGAACACCGGGGAGCTGTTTTTT. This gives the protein CASSPWGKGSNTGELFF.